The 11 T cell receptor beta chains reported below all come from one sample, sequenced in a study of T cell repertoires in cytomegalovirus infection (dated by TCRdb to about 2019). These reads were obtained on an Illumina HiSeq 1500. In TCRdb, the public reads were trimmed at Q25 with fastp and aligned with MiXCR, with productive beta chains retained. Under each unique CDR3 protein, matching rows form one entry showing the most common genes and DNA. The sample table records about 230,000 distinct CDR3 sequences; roughly 20% of these occur just once. 18% of the sample is taken by the ten largest. Sequencing used CD8+ T cells from PBMCs. Receptor source: a human donor in good health (CMV status not recorded). Some clones in this sample may be carry-over from other donors' samples.

The chain uses TRBV29-1 and TRBJ1-2, with unresolved D. Germline values: CDR1 SQVTM, CDR2 ANQGSEA. There are 17 residues in the CDR3. V dropped 0 bases and J dropped 6 bases, with 23 bases sitting between them. CDR3 residues: CSVEDDATEPVPNGYTF. In DNA, the CDR3 is TGCAGCGTTGAAGATGATGCTACTGAGCCAGTTCCTAATGGCTACACCTTC.

This clonotype has at least ten counts. The genes are TRBV12-5 and TRBJ1-5; D gene ambiguous. Trimming shortened V by 4 bases and J by 7 bases, and 8 bases separated the two germline ends. Germline CDR1 reads LGHNT; CDR2 reads FRNRAP. CDR3 length equals 12 residues. The DNA for the CDR3 is TGTGCTAGTGGTTCGTTGGGCCAGCCCCAGCATTTT. This codes for CASGSLGQPQHF.

This clonotype was recorded at least ten times. The chain joins TRBV7-6 to TRBJ2-2; 10 bases are a match to TRBD1. CDR3 size: 15 residues. Per the germline V gene, CDR1 is SGHVS and CDR2 is FNYEAQ. Losses at the gene ends were 5 bases for V and 6 bases for J; bases not matched to a gene: 6. The DNA of the CDR3 is TGTGCCAGCAGCCCAGGGACAGGGGAGGCCGGGGAGCTGTTTTTT. This encodes CASSPGTGEAGELFF.

With regard to this clonotype: With a much larger clone just one base away, this may be a read error. The chain carries TRBV7-2 and TRBJ1-2, with D possibly matching TRBD1 (6 bases). In germline, CDR1 is SGHTA, CDR2 FQGNSA. The CDR3 is 15 amino acids. The CDR3 nucleotides read TGTGCCAGGAGCTTAGGGACCGGACAGCTCTATGGCTACACCTTC. This codes for CARSLGTGQLYGYTF.

In DNA form, the CDR3 reads TGTGCCAGCAGCCCCGCGGGTGTCACAGATACGCAGTATTTT. It specifies CASSPAGVTDTQYF. This chain joins TRBV7-9 and TRBJ2-3, with a tentative D call TRBD2 (5 bases). V lost 5 bases and J lost 2, with 11 bases in between. Germline V CDR1 and CDR2: SEHNR, FQNEAQ (reference sequence). CDR3 size: 14 residues.

This clonotype was seen at least ten times. The rearrangement joins TRBV7-2 to TRBJ2-3; 10 bases map to TRBD1. V lost 2 bases, J lost 1 base, and 3 bases stayed unmatched. CDR1 and CDR2 from the germline V gene are SGHTA and FQGNSA. The CDR3 consists of 16 residues. The CDR3 loop is CASSLRQGARTDTQYF. In DNA, the CDR3 is TGTGCCAGCAGCTTACGACAGGGGGCGCGCACAGATACGCAGTATTTT. The variable domain in full, with the rest retrieved from reference TRBV7-2 and TRBJ2-3, is GAGVSQSPSNKVTEKGKDVELRCDPISGHTALYWYRQSLGQGLEFLIYFQGNSAPDKSGLPSDRFSAERTGGSVSTLTIQRTQQEDSAVYLCASSLRQGARTDTQYFGPGTRLTVL.

The chain couples TRBV2 to TRBJ2-5; D is undetermined. The CDR3 has 14 amino acids. Germline-derived CDR1 and CDR2 are SNHLY and FYNNEI. Deletions cut 2 bases from V and 4 bases from J, with 11 bases between. The CDR3 loop is CASSETAARETQYF. CDR3 in DNA: TGTGCCAGCAGTGAAACGGCAGCCAGAGAGACCCAGTACTTC.

This clonotype occurred many times. V and J are TRBV4-1 and TRBJ2-1; D unresolved. Germline V gene lookup returns CDR1 MGHRA and CDR2 YSYEKL. The CDR3 length is 12 residues. Trimming shortened V by 4 bases and J by 8 bases, and 9 bases separated the two germline ends. In DNA, the CDR3 is TGCGCCAGCAGCCTCCAAGGATATGAGCAGTTCTTC. It specifies CASSLQGYEQFF.

This clonotype has just a few counts. The V gene is TRBV9, the J gene TRBJ1-2; 7 bases are shared with TRBD1. CDR1 is SGDLS, CDR2 YYNGEE, per germline. V dropped 3 bases and J dropped 0; count of bases not matched to a gene: 5. The length of the CDR3 is 15 residues. The CDR3 reads CASSASGTANYGYTF. CDR3 nucleotide sequence: TGTGCCAGCAGCGCGTCCGGGACAGCTAACTATGGCTACACCTTC.

In nucleotides, the CDR3 is TGCGCCAGCAGCGAAGGTGATACCTACGAGCAGTACTTC. Protein: CASSEGDTYEQYF. The rearrangement uses TRBV4-1 and TRBJ2-7, with no clear D. The CDR3 sequence is 13 residues long. Germline CDR1 MGHRA, CDR2 YSYEKL. The ends were cut back, 5 bases at V and 2 bases at J, with 10 bases in the middle.

This clonotype was found a few times. This chain links TRBV20-1 with TRBJ2-1; possibly TRBD1 for D (5 bases). Trimming removed 0 bases at V and 0 bases at J, with 15 bases between. The germline gives CDR1 DFQATT, CDR2 SNEGSKA (reference sequence). The CDR3 runs 17 residues. Here the CDR3 DNA reads TGCAGTGCTAGAGAGTTAGGGGTCCTAAGCTCCTACAATGAGCAGTTCTTC. This gives the protein CSARELGVLSSYNEQFF.